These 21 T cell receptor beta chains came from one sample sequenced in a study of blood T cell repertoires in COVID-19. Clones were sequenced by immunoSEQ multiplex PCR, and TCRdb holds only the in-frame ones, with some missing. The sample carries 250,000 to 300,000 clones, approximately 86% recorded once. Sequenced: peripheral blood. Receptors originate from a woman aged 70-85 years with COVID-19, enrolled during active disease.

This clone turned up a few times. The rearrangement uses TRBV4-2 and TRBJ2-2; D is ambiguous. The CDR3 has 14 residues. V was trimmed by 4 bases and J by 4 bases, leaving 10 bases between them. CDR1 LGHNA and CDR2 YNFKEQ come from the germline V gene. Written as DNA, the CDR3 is TGTGCCAGCAGCCCTACTTCTGGCACCGGGGAGCTGTTTTTT. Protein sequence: CASSPTSGTGELFF.

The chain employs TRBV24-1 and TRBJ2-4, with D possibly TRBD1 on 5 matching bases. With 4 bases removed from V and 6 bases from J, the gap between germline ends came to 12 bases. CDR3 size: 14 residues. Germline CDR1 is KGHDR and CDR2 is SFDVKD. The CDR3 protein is CATSEAREGNIQYF. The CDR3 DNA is TGTGCCACCAGTGAGGCCAGGGAAGGAAACATTCAGTACTTC.

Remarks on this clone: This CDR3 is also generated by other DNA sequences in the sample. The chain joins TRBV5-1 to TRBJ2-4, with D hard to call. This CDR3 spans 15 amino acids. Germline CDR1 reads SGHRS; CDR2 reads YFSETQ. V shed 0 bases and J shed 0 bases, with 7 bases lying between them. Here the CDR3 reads CASSLETVAKNIQYF. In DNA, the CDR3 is TGCGCCAGCAGCTTGGAAACAGTAGCCAAAAACATTCAGTACTTC.

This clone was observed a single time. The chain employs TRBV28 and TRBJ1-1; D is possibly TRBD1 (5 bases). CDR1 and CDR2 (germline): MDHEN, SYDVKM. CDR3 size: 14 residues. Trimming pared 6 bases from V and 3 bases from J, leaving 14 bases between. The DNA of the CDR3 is TGTGCCAGCAGCCCTGGGGGGGTTGACACTGAAGCTTTCTTT. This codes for CASSPGGVDTEAFF.

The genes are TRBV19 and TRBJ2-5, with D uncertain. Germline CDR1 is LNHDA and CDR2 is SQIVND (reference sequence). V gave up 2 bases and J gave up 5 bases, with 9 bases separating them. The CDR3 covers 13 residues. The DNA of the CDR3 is TGTGCCAGTAGTATACTAATATGGGAGACCCAGTACTTC. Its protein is CASSILIWETQYF.

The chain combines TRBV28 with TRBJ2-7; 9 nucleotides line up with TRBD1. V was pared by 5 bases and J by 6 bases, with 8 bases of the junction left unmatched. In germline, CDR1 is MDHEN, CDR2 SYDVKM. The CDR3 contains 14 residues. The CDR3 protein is CASSPRDRVGEQYF. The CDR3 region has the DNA TGTGCCAGCAGTCCCCGGGACAGGGTGGGCGAGCAGTACTTC. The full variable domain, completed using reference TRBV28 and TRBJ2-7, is DVKVTQSSRYLVKRTGEKVFLECVQDMDHENMFWYRQDPGLGLRLIYFSYDVKMKEKGDIPEGYSVSREKKERFSLILESASTNQTSMYLCASSPRDRVGEQYFGPGTRLTVT.

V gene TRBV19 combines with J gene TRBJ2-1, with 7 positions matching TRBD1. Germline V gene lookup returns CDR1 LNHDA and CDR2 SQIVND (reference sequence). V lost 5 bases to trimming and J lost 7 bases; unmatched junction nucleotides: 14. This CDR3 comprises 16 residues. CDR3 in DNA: TGTGCCAGTAGTTTCCTACAGGGGAGTCAAGGGAATGAGCAGTTCTTC. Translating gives CASSFLQGSQGNEQFF.

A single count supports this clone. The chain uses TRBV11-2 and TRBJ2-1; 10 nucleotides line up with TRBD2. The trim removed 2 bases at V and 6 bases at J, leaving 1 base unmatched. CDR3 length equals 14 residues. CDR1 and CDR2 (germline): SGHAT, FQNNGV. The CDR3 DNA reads TGTGCCAGCAGCTTATTAGCGGGGGGCAATGAGCAGTTCTTC. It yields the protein CASSLLAGGNEQFF.

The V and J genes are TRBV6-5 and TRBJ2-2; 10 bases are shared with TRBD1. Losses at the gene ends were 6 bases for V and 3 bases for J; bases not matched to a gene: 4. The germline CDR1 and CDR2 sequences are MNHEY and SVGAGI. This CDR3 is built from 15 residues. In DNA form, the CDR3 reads TGTGCCAGCAGGCCCGGGACAGGGGACACCGGGGAGCTGTTTTTT. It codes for CASRPGTGDTGELFF.

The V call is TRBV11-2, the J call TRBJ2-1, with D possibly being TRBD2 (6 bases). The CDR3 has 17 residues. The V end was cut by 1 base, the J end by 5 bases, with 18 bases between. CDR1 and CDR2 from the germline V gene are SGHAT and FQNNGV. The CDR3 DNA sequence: TGTGCCAGCAGCTTAGGGGGCGGTCCAGGGAGGAACAATGAGCAGTTCTTC. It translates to CASSLGGGPGRNNEQFF.

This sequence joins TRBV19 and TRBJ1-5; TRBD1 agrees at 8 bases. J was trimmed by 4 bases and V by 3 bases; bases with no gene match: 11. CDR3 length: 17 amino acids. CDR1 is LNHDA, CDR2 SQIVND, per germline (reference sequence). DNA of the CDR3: TGTGCCAGTAGTATCTATACCGGACAGGGCCCGAATCAGCCCCAGCATTTT. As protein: CASSIYTGQGPNQPQHF. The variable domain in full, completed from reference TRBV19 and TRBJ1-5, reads DGGITQSPKYLFRKEGQNVTLSCEQNLNHDAMYWYRQDPGQGLRLIYYSQIVNDFQKGDIAEGYSVSREKKESFPLTVTSAQKNPTAFYLCASSIYTGQGPNQPQHFGDGTRLSIL.

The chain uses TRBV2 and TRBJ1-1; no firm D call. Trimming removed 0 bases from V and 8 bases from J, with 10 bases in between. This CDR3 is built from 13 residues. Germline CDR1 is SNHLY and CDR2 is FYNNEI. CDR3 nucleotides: TGTGCCAGCAGTGAAGCAGCCCCCAGGGAAGCTTTCTTT. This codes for CASSEAAPREAFF. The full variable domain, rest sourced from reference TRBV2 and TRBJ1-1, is EPEVTQTPSHQVTQMGQEVILRCVPISNHLYFYWYRQILGQKVEFLVSFYNNEISEKSEIFDDQFSVERPDGSNFTLKIRSTKLEDSAMYFCASSEAAPREAFFGQGTRLTVV.

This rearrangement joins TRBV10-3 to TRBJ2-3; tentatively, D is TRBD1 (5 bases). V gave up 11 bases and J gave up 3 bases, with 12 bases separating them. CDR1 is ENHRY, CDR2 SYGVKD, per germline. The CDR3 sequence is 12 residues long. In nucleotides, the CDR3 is TGTGCCGTTCTGTCAGGGACAGATACGCAGTATTTT. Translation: CAVLSGTDTQYF.

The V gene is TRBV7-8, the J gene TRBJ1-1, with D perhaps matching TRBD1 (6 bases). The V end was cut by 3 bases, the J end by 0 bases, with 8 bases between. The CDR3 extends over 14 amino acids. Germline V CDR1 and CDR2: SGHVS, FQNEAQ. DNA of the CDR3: TGTGCCAGCAGCTTCGGACAGCTGAACACTGAAGCTTTCTTT. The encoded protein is CASSFGQLNTEAFF. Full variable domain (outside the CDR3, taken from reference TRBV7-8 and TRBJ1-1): GAGVSQSPRYKVAKRGQDVALRCDPISGHVSLFWYQQALGQGPEFLTYFQNEAQLDKSGLPSDRFFAERPEGSVSTLKIQRTQQEDSAVYLCASSFGQLNTEAFFGQGTRLTVV.

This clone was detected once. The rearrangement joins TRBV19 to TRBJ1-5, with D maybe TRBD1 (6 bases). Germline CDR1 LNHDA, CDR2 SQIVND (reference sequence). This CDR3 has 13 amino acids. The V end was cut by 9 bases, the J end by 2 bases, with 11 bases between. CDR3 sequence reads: CARGRQGNQPQHF. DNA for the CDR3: TGTGCCAGGGGGCGACAGGGCAATCAGCCCCAGCATTTT. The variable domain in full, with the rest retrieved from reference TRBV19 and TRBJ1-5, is DGGITQSPKYLFRKEGQNVTLSCEQNLNHDAMYWYRQDPGQGLRLIYYSQIVNDFQKGDIAEGYSVSREKKESFPLTVTSAQKNPTAFYLCARGRQGNQPQHFGDGTRLSIL.

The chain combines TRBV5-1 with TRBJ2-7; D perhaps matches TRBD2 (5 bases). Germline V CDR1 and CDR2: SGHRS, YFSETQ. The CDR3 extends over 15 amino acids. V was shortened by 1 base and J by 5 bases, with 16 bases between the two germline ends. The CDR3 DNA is TGCGCCAGCAGCTTGAGTACAGAGGGATCCCACGAGCAGTACTTC. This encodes CASSLSTEGSHEQYF.

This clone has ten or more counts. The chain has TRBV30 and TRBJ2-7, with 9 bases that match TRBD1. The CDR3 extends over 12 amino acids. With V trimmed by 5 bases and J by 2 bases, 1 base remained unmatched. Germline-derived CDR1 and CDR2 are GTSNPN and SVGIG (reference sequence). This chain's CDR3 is CAWGTGTYEQYF. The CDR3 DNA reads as TGTGCCTGGGGGACAGGGACCTACGAGCAGTACTTC.

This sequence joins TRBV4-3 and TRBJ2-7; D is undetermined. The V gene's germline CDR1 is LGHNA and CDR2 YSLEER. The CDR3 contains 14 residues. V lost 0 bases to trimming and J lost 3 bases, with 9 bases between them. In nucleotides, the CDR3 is TGCGCCAGCAGCCAAGATCACGGTGGCTACGAGCAGTACTTC. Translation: CASSQDHGGYEQYF.

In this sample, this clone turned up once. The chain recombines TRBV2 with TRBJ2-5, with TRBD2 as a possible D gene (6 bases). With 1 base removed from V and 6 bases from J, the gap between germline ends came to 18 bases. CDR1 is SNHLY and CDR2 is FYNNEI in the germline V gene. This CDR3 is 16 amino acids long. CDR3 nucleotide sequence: TGTGCCAGCAGTGAAGGTCGCGGGGCCTCCCCCAAGACCCAGTACTTC. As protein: CASSEGRGASPKTQYF.

The CDR3 DNA sequence: TGTGCCAGCTCACCTGACAGGGTATTGGACAATGAGCAGTTCTTC. This codes for CASSPDRVLDNEQFF. The chain recombines TRBV18 with TRBJ2-1; 7 bases are shared with TRBD1. CDR1 is KGHSH, CDR2 LQKENI, per germline. The CDR3 sequence is 15 residues long. V was clipped by 3 bases and J by 5 bases; unmatched bases: 7.

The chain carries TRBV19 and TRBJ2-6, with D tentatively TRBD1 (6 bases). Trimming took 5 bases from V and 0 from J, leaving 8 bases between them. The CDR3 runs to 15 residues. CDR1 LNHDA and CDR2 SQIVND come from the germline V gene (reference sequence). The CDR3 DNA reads TGTGCCAGTAGTCGGGACAACTCTGGGGCCAACGTCCTGACTTTC. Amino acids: CASSRDNSGANVLTF.